This TCR beta chain was documented in a study of control samples from healthy donors and cancer patients. TCRdb's table, derived via immunoSEQ multiplex PCR, lists solely in-frame clones and lacks some. The top ten hold more than 6% of the sample, which has about 410,000 clones, about 93% seen once. V shed 0 bases and J shed 1 base, with 3 bases lying between them. CDR1 LGHNA and CDR2 YSLEER come from the germline V gene. The CDR3 has 13 residues. Sequencing input: PBMCs. V is TRBV4-3 and J is TRBJ1-1; D remains ambiguous. The sequence was obtained from a man between 40 and 49 years old with head and neck cancer. The chain's CDR3 is CASSQDKNTEAFF. For the CDR3, the DNA is TGCGCCAGCAGCCAAGATAAGAACACTGAAGCTTTCTTT.